This T cell receptor beta chain was recovered during a study of blood T cells in healthy people across ages. Across the study: The template switching approach captured approximately one barcoded beta molecule for every two T cells. Whole-study results and caveats: TCR beta diversity, measured per million T cells, fell in a roughly linear way with age.

Comments on this clonotype: Its antigen is not identified.

The authors ran a second PCR of about 7 to 11 cycles using a sample-barcoded 5' primer and a J-beta primer mix. A template-switch adaptor containing 12 random nucleotides labeled each cDNA molecule. One entry per CDR3 protein, called by TCRdb with MiXCR from the 5' RACE reads. This sample yields 1,500,000 or so distinct CDR3 sequences, of which 42% are seen a single time; about 4% belongs to the top ten. V lost 0 bases, J lost 1 base, and 11 bases lay in between. This CDR3 has 16 residues. The V gene's germline CDR1 is LGHNA and CDR2 YSLEER. A minimum of 6.5 million PBMCs was isolated per sample. V usage is TRBV4-3 and J usage is TRBJ2-3, with D possibly being TRBD2 (6 bases). The sample comprised blood. The origin of this receptor is a woman aged 18-30 years in good health. The CDR3 nucleotides read TGCGCCAGCAGCCAAGATTATCCGGGGGGCACAGATACGCAGTATTTT. This translates into CASSQDYPGGTDTQYF.